The present entry profiles one TCR beta chain with its context. This clonotype was counted only a few times. Its antigen is not yet known. Base qualities are not recorded, but no much larger clone differs from it by a single base. The record originates from a study of T-cell reconstitution after alpha-beta-depleted transplantation in children (dated by TCRdb to the mid-2010s). About the study as a whole: The study quantitatively tracked T-cell immune reconstitution after TCRalphabeta/CD19-depleted allogeneic hematopoietic cell transplantation in children using TCR repertoire profiling. Beyond this particular receptor, the publication reports: Over subsequent months, a decline in hyperexpanded clone frequencies was noted, and after one year, T-cell counts and TCRbeta diversity were mostly ascribed to newly produced T cells. The apparently early recovery of alphabetaT-cell counts about two months after transplant reportedly depended on only several hundred rapidly expanded clones that came from non-depleted graft cells. In some patients, the high TCRbeta diversity seen at day 60 was put down to recipient T cells and intrathymic progenitors that had survived conditioning.

The library was made by PCR. Reads for this sample came from an Illumina HiSeq 2500. Molecular barcoding was employed in the preparation of TCR libraries, with unique molecular identifiers being used to normalize TCRbeta repertoire quantification. Clones were called with MiXCR by TCRdb after fastp trimmed the public reads at Q25, and only in-frame beta chains were retained. Rows matching on CDR3 protein sequence are summarized as one entry with the most common DNA and genes. Within this sample are about 220,000 distinct CDR3 sequences, with under 20% of them counted one time only. The top ten constitute around 44% of the sample. What this sample's treatment or condition label stands for: allogeneic hematopoietic cell transplantation with graft depleted of TCRalphabeta T cells and CD19 B cells. The transplant recipients were children given TCRalphabeta/CD19-depleted allogeneic hematopoietic cell grafts.

The sample was PBMCs, mostly from graft donor cells, taken 360 days after TCRalphabeta/CD19-depleted stem cell transplant. This sequence originates from a male patient under 10 years old who had a stem cell transplant for acute lymphoblastic leukemia, so the T cells may come from the graft donor.

The DNA sequence reads TGTGCCAGCAGCCCGCTCGGACAGGATAATTCACCCCTCCACTTT. Its translation is CASSPLGQDNSPLHF. Here the chain combines TRBV13 and TRBJ1-6, and 7 junction bases match TRBD1. Sequences PRHDT (CDR1) and FYEKMQ (CDR2) are obtained from the germline V gene (reference sequence). The CDR3 goes from the cysteine to the phenylalanine over 15 residues. Only the CDR3 region is kept as DNA, spanning 45 bases read in frame from base 1. V trim: 5 bases; J trim: 5 bases; unmatched bases: 6.